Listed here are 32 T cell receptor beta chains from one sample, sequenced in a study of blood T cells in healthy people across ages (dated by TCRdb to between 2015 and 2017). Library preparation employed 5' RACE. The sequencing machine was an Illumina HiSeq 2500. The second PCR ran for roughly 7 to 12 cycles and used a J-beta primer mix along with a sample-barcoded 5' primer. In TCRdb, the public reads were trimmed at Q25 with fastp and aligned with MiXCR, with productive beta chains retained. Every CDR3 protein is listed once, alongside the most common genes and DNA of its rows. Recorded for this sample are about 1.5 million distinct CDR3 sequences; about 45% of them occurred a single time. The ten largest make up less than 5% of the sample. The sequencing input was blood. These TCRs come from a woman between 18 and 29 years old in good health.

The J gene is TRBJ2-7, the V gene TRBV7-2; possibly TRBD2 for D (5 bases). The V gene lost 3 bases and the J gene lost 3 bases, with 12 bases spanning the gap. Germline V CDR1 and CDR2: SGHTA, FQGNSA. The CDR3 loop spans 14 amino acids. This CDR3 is CASSLRVGSYEQYF. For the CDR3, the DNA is TGTGCCAGCAGCTTGAGGGTGGGAAGCTACGAGCAGTACTTC. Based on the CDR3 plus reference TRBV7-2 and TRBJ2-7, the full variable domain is GAGVSQSPSNKVTEKGKDVELRCDPISGHTALYWYRQSLGQGLEFLIYFQGNSAPDKSGLPSDRFSAERTGGSVSTLTIQRTQQEDSAVYLCASSLRVGSYEQYFGPGTRLTVT.

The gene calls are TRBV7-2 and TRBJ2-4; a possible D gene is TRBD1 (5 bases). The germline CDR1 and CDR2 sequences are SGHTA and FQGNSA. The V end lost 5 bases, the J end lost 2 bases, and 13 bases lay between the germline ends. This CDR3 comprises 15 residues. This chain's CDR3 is CASSPTANTKNIQYF. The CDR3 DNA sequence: TGTGCCAGCAGCCCGACAGCCAACACCAAAAACATTCAGTACTTC.

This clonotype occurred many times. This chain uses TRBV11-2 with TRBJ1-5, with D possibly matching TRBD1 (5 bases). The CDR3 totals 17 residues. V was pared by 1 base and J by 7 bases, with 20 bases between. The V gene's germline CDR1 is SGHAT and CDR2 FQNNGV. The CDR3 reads CASSLGNGETAHQPQHF. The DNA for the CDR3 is TGTGCCAGCAGCTTAGGGAACGGGGAGACAGCACACCAGCCCCAGCATTTT.

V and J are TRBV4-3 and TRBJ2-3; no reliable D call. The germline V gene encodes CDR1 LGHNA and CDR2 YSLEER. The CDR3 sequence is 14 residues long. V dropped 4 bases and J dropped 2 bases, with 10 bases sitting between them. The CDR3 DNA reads TGCGCCAGCAGCCGCAGAAGCCTCACAGATACGCAGTATTTT. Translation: CASSRRSLTDTQYF.

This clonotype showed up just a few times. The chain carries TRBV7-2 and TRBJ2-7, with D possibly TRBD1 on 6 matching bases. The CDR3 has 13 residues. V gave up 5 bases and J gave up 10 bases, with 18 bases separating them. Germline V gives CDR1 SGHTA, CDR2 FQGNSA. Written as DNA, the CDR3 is TGTGCCAGCAGCGAACAGGGACCGCTATCCCAGTACTTC. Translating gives CASSEQGPLSQYF.

As DNA, the CDR3 is TGCAGTGCTTTGGACAGAAAGAACACCGGGGAGCTGTTTTTT. Its protein is CSALDRKNTGELFF. The chain is built from TRBV20-1 and TRBJ2-2, with D tentatively TRBD1 (6 bases). The germline V gene has CDR1 DFQATT and CDR2 SNEGSKA (reference sequence). The CDR3 length is 14 residues. Trimming took 5 bases from V and 1 from J, leaving 11 bases between them.

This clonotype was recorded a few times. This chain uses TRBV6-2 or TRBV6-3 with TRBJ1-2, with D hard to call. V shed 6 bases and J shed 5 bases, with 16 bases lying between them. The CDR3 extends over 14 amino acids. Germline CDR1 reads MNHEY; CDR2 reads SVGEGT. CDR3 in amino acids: CASRPPQVLYGYTF. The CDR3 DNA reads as TGTGCCAGCAGGCCGCCGCAGGTTCTTTATGGCTACACCTTC.

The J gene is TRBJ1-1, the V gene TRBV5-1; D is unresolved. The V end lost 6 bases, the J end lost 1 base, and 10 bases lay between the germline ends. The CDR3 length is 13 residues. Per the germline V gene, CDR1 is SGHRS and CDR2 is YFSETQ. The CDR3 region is CASNQETNTEAFF. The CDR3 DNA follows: TGCGCCAGCAACCAGGAGACGAACACTGAAGCTTTCTTT.

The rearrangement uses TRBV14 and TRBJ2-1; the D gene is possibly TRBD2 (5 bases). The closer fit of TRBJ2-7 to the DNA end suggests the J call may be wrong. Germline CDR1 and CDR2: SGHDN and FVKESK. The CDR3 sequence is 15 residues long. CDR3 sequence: CASSPLEVSYNEQYF. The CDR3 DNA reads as TGTGCCAGCAGCCCCCTGGAGGTCTCCTACAATGAGCAGTACTTC.

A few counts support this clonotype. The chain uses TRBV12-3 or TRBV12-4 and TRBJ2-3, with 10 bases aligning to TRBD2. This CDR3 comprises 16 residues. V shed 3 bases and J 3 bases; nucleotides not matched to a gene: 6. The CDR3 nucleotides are TGTGCCAGCAGTTTCCTAGCGGGAGAGGTAACAGATACGCAGTATTTT. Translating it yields CASSFLAGEVTDTQYF.

The CDR3 loop reads CASSYTPGTRGSYSEQYF. CDR3 sequence (DNA): TGTGCCAGCTCCTATACCCCAGGGACTAGGGGTTCGTATAGCGAGCAGTACTTC. The V gene is TRBV6-1, the J gene TRBJ2-5, with TRBD2 matching 8 bases. The last part of the DNA fits TRBJ2-7 better; the J call may be wrong. This CDR3 spans 18 amino acids. CDR1 MNHNS and CDR2 SASEGT come from the germline V gene.

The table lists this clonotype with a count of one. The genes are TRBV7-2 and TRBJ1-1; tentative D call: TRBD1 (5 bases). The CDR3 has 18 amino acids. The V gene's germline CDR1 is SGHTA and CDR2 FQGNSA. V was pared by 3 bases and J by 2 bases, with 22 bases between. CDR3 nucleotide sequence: TGTGCCAGCAGCTTGAATACATTTTGGACATCCGGAAACACTGAAGCTTTCTTT. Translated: CASSLNTFWTSGNTEAFF.

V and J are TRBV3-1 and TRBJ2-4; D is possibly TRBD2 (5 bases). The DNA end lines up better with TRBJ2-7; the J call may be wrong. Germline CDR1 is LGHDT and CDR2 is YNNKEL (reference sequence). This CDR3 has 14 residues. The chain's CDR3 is CASSRRLAPYEQYF. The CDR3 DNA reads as TGTGCCAGCAGCCGTCGTCTAGCCCCCTACGAGCAGTACTTC.

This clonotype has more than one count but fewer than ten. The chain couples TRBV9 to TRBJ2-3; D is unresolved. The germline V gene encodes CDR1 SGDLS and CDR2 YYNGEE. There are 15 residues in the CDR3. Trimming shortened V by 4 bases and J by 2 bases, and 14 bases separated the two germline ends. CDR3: CASSLERADTDTQYF. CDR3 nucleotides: TGTGCCAGCAGCTTAGAAAGGGCGGACACAGATACGCAGTATTTT.

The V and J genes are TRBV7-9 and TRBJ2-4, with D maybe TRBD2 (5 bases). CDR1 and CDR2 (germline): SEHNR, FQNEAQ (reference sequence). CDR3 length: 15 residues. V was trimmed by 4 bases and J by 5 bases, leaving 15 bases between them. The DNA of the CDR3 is TGTGCCAGCAGCTACCCCCGGGGTACGGAAAACATTCAGTACTTC. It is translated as CASSYPRGTENIQYF. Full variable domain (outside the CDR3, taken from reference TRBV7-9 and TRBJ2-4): DTGVSQNPRHKITKRGQNVTFRCDPISEHNRLYWYRQTLGQGPEFLTYFQNEAQLEKSRLLSDRFSAERPKGSFSTLEIQRTEQGDSAMYLCASSYPRGTENIQYFGAGTRLSVL.

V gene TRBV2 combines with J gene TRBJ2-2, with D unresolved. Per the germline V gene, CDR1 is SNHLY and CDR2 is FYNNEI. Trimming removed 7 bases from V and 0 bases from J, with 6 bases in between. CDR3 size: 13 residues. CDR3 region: CASNQANTGELFF. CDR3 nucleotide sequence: TGTGCCAGCAACCAGGCGAACACCGGGGAGCTGTTTTTT.

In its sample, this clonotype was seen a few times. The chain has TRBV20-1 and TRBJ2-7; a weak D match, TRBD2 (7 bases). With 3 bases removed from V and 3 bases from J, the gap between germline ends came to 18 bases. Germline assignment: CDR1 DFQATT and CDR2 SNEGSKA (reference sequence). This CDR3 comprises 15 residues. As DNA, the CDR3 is TGCAGTGCTAGCCACGCGGGGGCTGGCTACTACGAGCAGTACTTC. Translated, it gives CSASHAGAGYYEQYF.

CDR3 in amino acids: CASSLTDRGAYNEQFF. CDR3 nucleotide sequence: TGCGCCAGCAGCTTGACCGACAGGGGGGCCTACAATGAGCAGTTCTTC. This chain uses TRBV5-1 with TRBJ2-1; 9 positions match TRBD1. V lost 1 base, J lost 2 bases, and 4 bases stayed unmatched. Germline loops: CDR1 SGHRS, CDR2 YFSETQ. CDR3 size: 16 residues.

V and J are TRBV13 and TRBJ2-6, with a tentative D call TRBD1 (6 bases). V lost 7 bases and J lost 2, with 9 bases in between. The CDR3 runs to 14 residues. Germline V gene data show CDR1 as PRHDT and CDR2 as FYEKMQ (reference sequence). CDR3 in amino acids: CASTKGAGANVLTF. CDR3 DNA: TGTGCCAGCACCAAGGGGGCTGGGGCCAACGTCCTGACTTTC.

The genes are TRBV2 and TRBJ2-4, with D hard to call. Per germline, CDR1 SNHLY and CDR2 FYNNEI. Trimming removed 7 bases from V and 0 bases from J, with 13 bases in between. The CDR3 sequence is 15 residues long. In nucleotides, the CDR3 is TGTGCCAGCATGGAGCAGAACCTAGCCAAAAACATTCAGTACTTC. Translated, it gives CASMEQNLAKNIQYF.

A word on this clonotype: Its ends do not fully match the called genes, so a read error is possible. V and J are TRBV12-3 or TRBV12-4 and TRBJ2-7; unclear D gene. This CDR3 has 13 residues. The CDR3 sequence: CVSRLGFSYEQYF. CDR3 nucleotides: TGTGTCAGCAGGCTCGGTTTTTCCTACGAGCAGTACTTC.

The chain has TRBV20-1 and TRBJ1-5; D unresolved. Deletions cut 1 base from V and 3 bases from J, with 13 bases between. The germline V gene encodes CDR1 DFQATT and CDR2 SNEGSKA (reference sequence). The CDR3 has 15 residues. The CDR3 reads CSARVGQRFNQPQHF. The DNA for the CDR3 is TGCAGTGCTAGAGTAGGGCAGAGGTTCAATCAGCCCCAGCATTTT.

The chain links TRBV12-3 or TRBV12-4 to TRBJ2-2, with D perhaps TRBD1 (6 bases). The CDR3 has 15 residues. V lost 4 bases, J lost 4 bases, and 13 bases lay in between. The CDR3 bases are TGTGCCAGCAGTTCAACCGGGACACCCACCGGGGAGCTGTTTTTT. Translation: CASSSTGTPTGELFF.

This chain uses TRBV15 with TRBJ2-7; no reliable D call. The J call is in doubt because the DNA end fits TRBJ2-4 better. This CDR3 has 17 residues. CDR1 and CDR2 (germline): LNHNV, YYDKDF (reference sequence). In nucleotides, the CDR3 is TGTGCCACCAGCAGAGACCCCGGGCGCCTAAACACAAACATTCAGTACTTC. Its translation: CATSRDPGRLNTNIQYF.

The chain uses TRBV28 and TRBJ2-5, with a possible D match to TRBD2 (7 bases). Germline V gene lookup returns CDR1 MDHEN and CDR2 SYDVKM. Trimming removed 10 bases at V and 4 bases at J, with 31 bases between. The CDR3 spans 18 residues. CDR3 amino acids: CATGGSFLQEGLVETQYF. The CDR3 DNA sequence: TGTGCCACGGGGGGCAGCTTCCTCCAAGAGGGTCTCGTAGAGACCCAGTACTTC.

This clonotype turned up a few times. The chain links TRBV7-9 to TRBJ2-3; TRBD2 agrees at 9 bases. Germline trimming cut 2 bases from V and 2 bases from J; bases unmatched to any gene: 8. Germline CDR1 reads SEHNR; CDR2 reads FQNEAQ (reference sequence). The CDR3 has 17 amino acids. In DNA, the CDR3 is TGTGCCAGCAGCTTACCCTCCGGGACTAGCCCCACAGATACGCAGTATTTT. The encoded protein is CASSLPSGTSPTDTQYF.

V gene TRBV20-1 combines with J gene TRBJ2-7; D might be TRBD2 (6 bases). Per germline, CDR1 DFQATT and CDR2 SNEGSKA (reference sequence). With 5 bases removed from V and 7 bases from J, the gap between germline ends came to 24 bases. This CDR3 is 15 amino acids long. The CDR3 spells CSAARDGSSYNEQYF. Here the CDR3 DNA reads TGCAGTGCTGCCCGCGACGGGAGCTCCTACAATGAGCAGTACTTC.

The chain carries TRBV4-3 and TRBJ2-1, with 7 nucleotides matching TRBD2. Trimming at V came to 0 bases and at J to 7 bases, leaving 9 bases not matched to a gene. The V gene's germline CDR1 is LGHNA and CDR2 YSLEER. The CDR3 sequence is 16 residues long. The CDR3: CASSQERRAGRNEQFF. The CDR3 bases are TGCGCCAGCAGCCAAGAGAGACGAGCGGGAAGAAATGAGCAGTTCTTC.

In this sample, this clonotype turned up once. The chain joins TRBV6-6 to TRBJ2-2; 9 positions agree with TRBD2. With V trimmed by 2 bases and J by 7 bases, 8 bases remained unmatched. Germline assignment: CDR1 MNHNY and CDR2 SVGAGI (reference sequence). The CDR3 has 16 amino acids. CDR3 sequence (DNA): TGTGCCAGCAGTTACCCGCTAGCGGGGACTGGCGGGGAGCTGTTTTTT. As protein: CASSYPLAGTGGELFF.

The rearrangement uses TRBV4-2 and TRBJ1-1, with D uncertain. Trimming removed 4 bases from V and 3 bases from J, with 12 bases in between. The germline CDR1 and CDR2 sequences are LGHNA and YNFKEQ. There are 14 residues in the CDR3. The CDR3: CASSRSAEYTEAFF. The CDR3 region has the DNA TGTGCCAGCAGCCGATCCGCTGAGTACACTGAAGCTTTCTTT.

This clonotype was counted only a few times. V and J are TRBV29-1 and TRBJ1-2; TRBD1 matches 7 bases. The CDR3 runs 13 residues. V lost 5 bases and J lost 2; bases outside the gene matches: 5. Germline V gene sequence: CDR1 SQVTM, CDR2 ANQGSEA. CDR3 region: CSVPIQGNYGYTF. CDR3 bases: TGCAGCGTTCCAATACAGGGGAACTATGGCTACACCTTC.

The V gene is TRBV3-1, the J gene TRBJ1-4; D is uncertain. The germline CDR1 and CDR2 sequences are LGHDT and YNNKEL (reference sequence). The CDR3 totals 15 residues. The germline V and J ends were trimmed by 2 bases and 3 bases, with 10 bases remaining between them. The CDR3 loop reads CASSQTENANEKLFF. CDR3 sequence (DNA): TGTGCCAGCAGCCAAACAGAGAATGCTAATGAAAAACTGTTTTTT.